The 3 T cell receptor beta chains given below trace back to one sample, sequenced in a study of T cell changes during pregnancy in multiple sclerosis. Produced via immunoSEQ multiplex PCR; TCRdb's table is partial and in-frame only. The repertoire holds tens of thousands of clones, with approximately 90% as singletons. Sequenced here: peripheral blood, sampled in the second trimester of pregnancy. Receptor source: a female donor in good health, enrolled as a control in a pregnancy study.

V gene TRBV18 combines with J gene TRBJ2-4; D might be TRBD1 (5 bases). V lost 4 bases and J 3 bases, leaving 10 bases between the germline ends. Germline V gene data show CDR1 as KGHSH and CDR2 as LQKENI. This CDR3 is built from 14 residues. CDR3 DNA sequence: TGTGCCAGCTCACTCCGACAGCACAAAAACATTCAGTACTTC. It translates to CASSLRQHKNIQYF.

V and J are TRBV7-2 and TRBJ1-2; D is perhaps TRBD1 (5 bases). This CDR3 spans 14 amino acids. Germline-derived CDR1 and CDR2 are SGHTA and FQGNSA. V dropped 5 bases and J dropped 5 bases, with 15 bases sitting between them. The CDR3 loop is CASSRMTVSYGYTF. CDR3 sequence (DNA): TGTGCCAGCAGCCGCATGACAGTCAGTTATGGCTACACCTTC. Filled out from reference TRBV7-2 and TRBJ1-2, the complete variable domain reads GAGVSQSPSNKVTEKGKDVELRCDPISGHTALYWYRQSLGQGLEFLIYFQGNSAPDKSGLPSDRFSAERTGGSVSTLTIQRTQQEDSAVYLCASSRMTVSYGYTFGSGTRLTVV.

The chain combines TRBV28 with TRBJ1-1; D gene unclear. V lost 6 bases and J lost 6, with 8 bases in between. CDR3 length: 11 amino acids. Germline loops: CDR1 MDHEN, CDR2 SYDVKM. CDR3: CASSSIPEAFF. CDR3 nucleotide sequence: TGTGCCAGCAGCTCTATCCCTGAAGCTTTCTTT.